The T cell receptor (beta chain) under discussion was sequenced for a study of breast tumors, draining lymph nodes, adjacent tissues. In its sample, this clonotype was seen many times. Its antigen remains unidentified. From germline, CDR1 is SGHTA and CDR2 FQGNSA. The V end was cut by 5 bases, the J end by 2 bases, with 13 bases between. This CDR3 comprises 14 residues. TCRdb fed the multiplex PCR reads into MiXCR, producing one record per CDR3 protein. The sample carries some 200,000 distinct CDR3 sequences, around a third recorded once. Study-level findings and limits: Compared with basal-like, luminal-like tumors shared significantly more repertoire with nontumor tissue. Tumor T cell lymph node origin was a supported hypothesis, not proven. Compared with lymph nodes, tumors were less diverse; compared with nontumor tissue, more. Most tumor T cells seemingly derive from lymph node, then expand in tumor.

Breast cancer patients provided tissue from their axillary draining lymph nodes. This TCR came from a female donor with breast cancer. Some clones in this sample may be carry-over from other donors' samples. V is TRBV7-2 and J is TRBJ2-7; D might be TRBD1 or TRBD2, each matching 5 bases. Specimen: axillary lymph node tissue. The CDR3 loop reads CASSPGTGPYEQYF. Here the CDR3 DNA reads TGTGCCAGCAGCCCCGGGACGGGCCCCTACGAGCAGTACTTC.